These 10 T cell receptor beta chains came from one sample sequenced in a study of CD4 and CD8 cells across lung adenocarcinoma regions. Each CDR3 protein is one row after TCRdb ran MiXCR on the PCR reads. Of about 11,000 distinct CDR3 sequences listed, approximately 53% are singletons. The source material was CD8+ T cells from the center of a lung tumor. Receptor source: a female donor with lung adenocarcinoma. The CD4 and CD8 labels of this study may be unreliable.

The V and J genes are TRBV7-2 and TRBJ2-7, with 9 bases fitting TRBD1. Unmatched junction bases numbered 9, after V lost 4 bases and J lost 2 bases. CDR1 SGHTA and CDR2 FQGNSA come from the germline V gene. The CDR3 is 16 amino acids. CDR3: CASSSGGQGPPYEQYF. The CDR3 bases are TGTGCCAGCAGCTCGGGGGGACAGGGCCCTCCCTACGAGCAGTACTTC. The full variable domain, in which reference TRBV7-2 and TRBJ2-7 provide the parts outside the CDR3, is GAGVSQSPSNKVTEKGKDVELRCDPISGHTALYWYRQSLGQGLEFLIYFQGNSAPDKSGLPSDRFSAERTGGSVSTLTIQRTQQEDSAVYLCASSSGGQGPPYEQYFGPGTRLTVT.

CDR3 amino acids: CASSSRRGGTEAFF. CDR3 in DNA: TGTGCCAGCAGTTCGCGGCGGGGGGGCACTGAAGCTTTCTTT. V usage is TRBV6-5 and J usage is TRBJ1-1, with a possible D match to TRBD1 (5 bases). The length of the CDR3 is 14 residues. Per germline, CDR1 MNHEY and CDR2 SVGAGI. The V and J ends lost 4 bases and 4 bases respectively, with 13 bases between them.

This clonotype is deemed medium-sized. CDR3 coding DNA: TGTGCCAGCAGTTACACCACTCCGGATGAGCAGTTCTTC. This sequence encodes CASSYTTPDEQFF. The chain recombines TRBV6-6 with TRBJ2-1; D is undetermined. Germline CDR1 and CDR2: MNHNY and SVGAGI (reference sequence). This CDR3 contains 13 residues. V lost 2 bases and J lost 8, with 10 bases in between.

The V gene is TRBV11-2, the J gene TRBJ2-1; D is ambiguous. CDR1 SGHAT and CDR2 FQNNGV come from the germline V gene. V lost 6 bases and J 12 bases, leaving 15 bases between the germline ends. There are 12 residues in the CDR3. CDR3 in amino acids: CASRRWQSPQFF. The DNA for the CDR3 is TGTGCCAGCAGGCGGTGGCAGAGCCCGCAGTTCTTC.

This clonotype was found a few times. The V call is TRBV3-1, the J call TRBJ2-5; D uncertain. The CDR3 consists of 12 residues. CDR1 and CDR2 (germline): LGHDT, YNNKEL (reference sequence). Trimming took off 3 bases at V and 5 bases at J, with 7 bases between the two ends. CDR3 region: CASSQGTETQYF. The CDR3 nucleotides read TGTGCCAGCAGCCAGGGTACGGAGACCCAGTACTTC.

This clonotype was detected only once. The chain joins TRBV6-1 to TRBJ2-1; D perhaps matches TRBD2 (6 bases). With the DNA end fitting TRBJ2-7 better, the J assignment may be wrong. The CDR3 length is 16 residues. CDR1 MNHNS and CDR2 SASEGT come from the germline V gene. CDR3 sequence reads: CASCRSRDSSSYEQYF. CDR3 sequence (DNA): TGTGCCAGCTGCCGCAGCCGGGACTCGAGCTCCTACGAGCAGTACTTC.

CDR3 bases: TGTGCCAGTGGGACGGGGGCCAAAGATATTCAGTACTTC. Protein: CASGTGAKDIQYF. The V and J genes are TRBV6-1 and TRBJ2-4; D is tentatively TRBD1 or TRBD2 (6 bases each). Germline CDR1 is MNHNS and CDR2 is SASEGT. The CDR3 sequence is 13 residues long. V was pared by 9 bases and J by 10 bases, with 19 bases between.

The CDR3 DNA sequence: TGTGCCAGCAGTAGTACCCTGGGTGAGCAGTTCTTC. It is translated as CASSSTLGEQFF. V and J are TRBV6-1 and TRBJ2-1, with unresolved D. This CDR3 has 12 residues. The V and J ends lost 5 bases and 9 bases respectively, with 11 bases between them. Germline CDR1 and CDR2: MNHNS and SASEGT.

To note about this clonotype: An end of the junction does not agree with germline; a read error may underlie this. The rearrangement links TRBV6-1 to TRBJ2-4, with D possibly matching TRBD2 (5 bases). The CDR3 is made up of 15 amino acids. The V gene's germline CDR1 is MNHNS and CDR2 SASEGT. The CDR3 DNA reads TGTGCCAGCAGTAGCGTAGTGGGAGCCAAAGACATGCAGTACTTT. Protein product: CASSSVVGAKDMQYF.

This clonotype occurred once. The CDR3 DNA sequence: TGTGCCAGCAGCCTCAGGCCTGGCGATGAGCAGTTCTTC. Its protein product is CASSLRPGDEQFF. The chain carries TRBV7-2 and TRBJ2-4, with D unresolved. The DNA end is more similar to TRBJ2-1, so the J call may be wrong. CDR3 length: 13 residues. Germline CDR1 SGHTA, CDR2 FQGNSA.